This T cell receptor (beta chain) was observed in a study of response to subunit inactivated influenza vaccine. Study-wide findings and caveats: Authors suggested that a seasonal influenza vaccination recruits few new T cells each time.

This clonotype was detected a few times. The target antigen is unknown. CDR3 length: 16 residues. Unmatched junction bases numbered 11, after V lost 0 bases and J lost 7 bases. Germline lookup yields CDR1 SGHRS and CDR2 YFSETQ. Each CDR3 protein gets one entry after TCRdb re-called the RT-PCR reads with MiXCR. The table records around 520,000 distinct CDR3 sequences, about 25% of them present only once. The receptor comes from a man over 45 who received an inactivated influenza vaccine. The chain employs TRBV5-1 and TRBJ2-7; 9 nucleotides line up with TRBD1. Sequencing was performed on CD4+ T cells sorted from PBMCs, taken more than 4 days after vaccination. CDR3 in amino acids: CASSLEGQGRSSEQYF. CDR3 coding DNA: TGCGCCAGCAGCTTGGAGGGACAGGGTCGCTCGAGTGAGCAGTACTTC.